These 4 T cell receptor beta chains were sequenced from one sample in a study of CD8 T cells in Susac syndrome. With random hexamers, 0.5 to 1 ug RNA was reverse transcribed. TCRdb analysed the immunoSEQ multiplex PCR reads with MiXCR anew, one entry per CDR3 protein. In the table there are approximately 300,000 distinct CDR3 sequences, around 89% of which are singletons. Sequencing was done on a sample of CD8+ T cells from PBMCs. These TCRs come from a human donor with multiple sclerosis.

The chain has TRBV20-1 and TRBJ2-7, with TRBD1 matching over 8 bases. V trimming: 0 bases; J trimming: 7 bases; junction bases outside the gene matches: 8. CDR1 DFQATT and CDR2 SNEGSKA come from the germline V gene (reference sequence). The CDR3 extends over 14 amino acids. The CDR3 sequence is CSAREGQEQAEQYF. For the CDR3, the DNA is TGCAGTGCTAGAGAGGGACAGGAGCAGGCTGAGCAGTACTTC.

The chain has TRBV2 and TRBJ2-5; a weak D match, TRBD2 (6 bases). The CDR3 contains 12 residues. Trimming removed 3 bases at V and 4 bases at J, with 6 bases between. The V gene's germline CDR1 is SNHLY and CDR2 FYNNEI. CDR3 protein: CASSDGGETQYF. DNA for the CDR3: TGTGCCAGCAGTGACGGGGGAGAGACCCAGTACTTC. Combining the CDR3 with reference TRBV2 and TRBJ2-5 gives the whole variable domain EPEVTQTPSHQVTQMGQEVILRCVPISNHLYFYWYRQILGQKVEFLVSFYNNEISEKSEIFDDQFSVERPDGSNFTLKIRSTKLEDSAMYFCASSDGGETQYFGPGTRLLVL.

The chain couples TRBV6-1 to TRBJ2-1, with D perhaps given as TRBD1 or TRBD2 (5 bases each). V lost 8 bases and J 9 bases, leaving 17 bases between the germline ends. The CDR3 consists of 13 residues. Germline V lookup: CDR1 MNHNS, CDR2 SASEGT. The CDR3 DNA is TGTGCCAGCGGGGGACCCGACCTCACTGAGCAGTTCTTC. As protein: CASGGPDLTEQFF.

This sequence joins TRBV4-2 and TRBJ2-3; D not certain. Germline CDR1 is LGHNA and CDR2 is YNFKEQ. This CDR3 region has 17 residues. Between the trimmed V and J ends, which lost 2 bases and 1 base, there was a span of 16 bases. This chain's CDR3 is CASSQSTSADRTDTQYF. The CDR3 nucleotides read TGTGCCAGCAGCCAATCCACCTCGGCAGACCGCACAGATACGCAGTATTTT.